This is a list of T cell receptor beta chains from one sample in a study of regulatory T cells in long-lasting Graves disease. TCRdb called the multiplex PCR reads again in MiXCR, with one record for every CDR3 protein. Among more than 300,000 distinct CDR3 sequences listed, less than 20% were seen once. The material was peripheral blood mononuclear cells (PBMCs), obtained when the disease was refractory, from a patient treated with antithyroid drugs. These TCRs come from a female donor with Graves disease. The conserved cysteine and the conserved F or W are not part of the CDR3 here.

>TRBV28|TRBJ1-6
ASSSGTRYSPLH
>TRBV14|TRBJ2-7
ASSQSGHEQY
>TRBV11-2|TRBJ2-2
ASSFIRGTGELF
>TRBV6-1|TRBJ2-7
ASSASGIPSYEQY
>TRBV28|TRBJ1-5
ASKPGVQPQH
>TRBV20-1|TRBJ1-2
SAPQGNGGYT
>TRBV27|TRBJ1-2
ASSFPGGGYT
>TRBV18|TRBJ1-6
ASSGTETSPLH
>TRBV6-5|TRBJ2-2
ASSYLGRETGELF
>TRBV5-1|TRBJ2-4
ARTDRASAKNIQY
>TRBV20-1|TRBJ2-2
SAQTSGRGTGELF
>TRBV12-3/TRBV12-4|TRBJ2-7
ASSIGISAGGPEQY
>TRBV12-3/TRBV12-4|TRBJ1-1
ASSGTRVTEAF
>TRBV9|TRBJ1-2
ASSVVDRALYGYT
>TRBV20-1|TRBJ2-7
SAPSLTLYEQY
>TRBV28|TRBJ1-4
ASSLNGANEKLF
>TRBV28|TRBJ2-3
ASSLATQSGTSGSPDTQY
>TRBV3-1|TRBJ2-7
ASSQDLSREQY
>TRBV12-3/TRBV12-4|TRBJ2-7
ASSARLDGEQY
>TRBV7-9|TRBJ1-2
ASRAPVGPHT
>TRBV10-3|TRBJ2-5
AISGGSRGETQY
>TRBV20-1|TRBJ2-5
SASPGGQQETQY
>TRBV4-1|TRBJ2-5
ASSQAPYQETQY
>TRBV3-1|TRBJ2-5
ASSQDIGRGETQY
>TRBV7-9|TRBJ1-6
ASSLDSYNSPLH
>TRBV6-2/TRBV6-3|TRBJ2-7
ASSYRLAGGVREQY
>TRBV6-2/TRBV6-3|TRBJ2-7
ANLEGVYEQY
>TRBV7-3|TRBJ2-1
ASSFGGGSYNEQF
>TRBV5-5|TRBJ2-2
ASSSATGLDGELF
>TRBV5-1|TRBJ2-6
ASRPVPGANVLT
>TRBV5-6|TRBJ1-6
ASSETGRDSPLH
>TRBV6-1|TRBJ1-5
ASRDSFNQPQH